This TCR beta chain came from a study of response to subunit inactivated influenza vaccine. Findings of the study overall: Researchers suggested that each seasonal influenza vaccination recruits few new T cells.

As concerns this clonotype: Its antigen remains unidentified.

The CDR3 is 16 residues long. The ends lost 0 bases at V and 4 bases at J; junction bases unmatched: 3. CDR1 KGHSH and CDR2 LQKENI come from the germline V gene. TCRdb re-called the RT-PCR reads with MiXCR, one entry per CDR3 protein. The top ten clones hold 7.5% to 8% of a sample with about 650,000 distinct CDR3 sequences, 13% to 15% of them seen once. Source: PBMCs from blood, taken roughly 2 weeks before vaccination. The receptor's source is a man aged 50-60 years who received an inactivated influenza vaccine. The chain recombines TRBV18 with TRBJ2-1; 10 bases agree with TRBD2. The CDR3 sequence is CASSPPLAGDYNEQFF. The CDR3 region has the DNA TGTGCCAGCTCACCACCGCTAGCGGGGGATTACAATGAGCAGTTCTTC.